The 22 T cell receptor beta chains below all came from one sample that was sequenced in a study of T cell repertoires in cytomegalovirus infection. TCRdb independently ran MiXCR on the reads; one entry per CDR3 protein. The data contain around 440,000 distinct CDR3 sequences, about 11% of them singletons. Sequencing was done on a sample of PBMCs. Receptors originate from a human donor in good health (CMV status not recorded). Some clones in this sample may be carry-over from other donors' samples.

With respect to this clonotype: A read error may explain this, as a much larger clone is one base away. This chain links TRBV15 with TRBJ2-5; 7 nucleotides match TRBD1. This CDR3 contains 15 residues. In germline, CDR1 is LNHNV, CDR2 YYDKDF (reference sequence). CDR3 nucleotide sequence: TGTGCCACCTCACCCCGGAAGGGGGCCCAAGAGACCCGGTACTTC. Its translation: CATSPRKGAQETRYF. Full variable domain (rest looked up from reference TRBV15 and TRBJ2-5): DAMVIQNPRYQVTQFGKPVTLSCSQTLNHNVMYWYQQKSSQAPKLLFHYYDKDFNNEADTPDNFQSRRPNTSFCFLDIRSPGLGDTAMYLCATSPRKGAQETRYFGPGTRLLVL.

This clonotype was recorded at least ten times. V usage is TRBV12-3 or TRBV12-4 and J usage is TRBJ1-5, with D possibly matching TRBD1 (5 bases). The V end was cut by 1 base, the J end by 6 bases, with 7 bases between. This CDR3 contains 13 residues. CDR3 protein: CASSLEGVQPQHF. The CDR3 DNA reads as TGTGCCAGCAGTTTAGAAGGGGTTCAGCCCCAGCATTTT.

In its sample, this clonotype was seen many times. The chain recombines TRBV28 with TRBJ2-7; possibly TRBD1 or TRBD2 for D (5 bases each). Germline CDR1 reads MDHEN; CDR2 reads SYDVKM. This CDR3 contains 13 residues. Deletions cut 5 bases from V and 7 bases from J, with 15 bases between. Written as DNA, the CDR3 is TGTGCCAGCAGTCGGGACCCCGTACGGGAGCAGTACTTC. It yields the protein CASSRDPVREQYF.

This clonotype was picked up many times. The chain recombines TRBV7-2 with TRBJ2-2; D uncertain. The CDR3 spans 15 residues. V was trimmed by 1 base and J by 1 base, leaving 7 bases between them. Germline V gene sequence: CDR1 SGHTA, CDR2 FQGNSA. CDR3 sequence (DNA): TGTGCCAGCAGCTTAGGGGCCATGAACACCGGGGAGCTGTTTTTT. Its protein is CASSLGAMNTGELFF.

This clonotype was seen many times. The chain carries TRBV6-1 and TRBJ1-6; D not certain. V lost 9 bases and J lost 7, with 13 bases in between. From germline, CDR1 is MNHNS and CDR2 SASEGT. This CDR3 has 13 amino acids. CDR3: CASRKDGNSPLHF. CDR3 coding DNA: TGTGCCAGTCGTAAGGACGGAAATTCACCCCTCCACTTT.

This clonotype was counted only a few times. The V and J genes are TRBV27 and TRBJ1-2; D might be TRBD1 (5 bases). With 0 bases removed from V and 4 bases from J, the gap between germline ends came to 18 bases. In germline, CDR1 is MNHEY, CDR2 SMNVEV (reference sequence). The CDR3 has 17 residues. The CDR3 reads CASSLSTDGGGVYGYTF. The CDR3, as DNA: TGTGCCAGCAGTTTATCTACCGACGGGGGGGGAGTCTATGGCTACACCTTC.

Only a few counts were recorded for this clonotype. The gene calls are TRBV28 and TRBJ2-7, with TRBD2 matching over 16 bases. The CDR3 has 17 amino acids. CDR1 and CDR2 (germline): MDHEN, SYDVKM. Trimming cost V 3 bases and J 0 bases; bases outside gene matches: 2. For the CDR3, the DNA is TGTGCCAGCAGTTTGGGACTAGCGGGAGGGATCTCCTACGAGCAGTACTTC. Protein sequence: CASSLGLAGGISYEQYF.

This clonotype was detected a few times. The J gene is TRBJ1-2, the V gene TRBV14; D gene unclear. In germline, CDR1 is SGHDN, CDR2 FVKESK. CDR3 length: 13 amino acids. The V gene lost 1 base and the J gene lost 3 bases, with 6 bases spanning the gap. CDR3 in amino acids: CASSQAGDYGYTF. The CDR3 DNA reads as TGTGCCAGCAGCCAAGCCGGGGACTATGGCTACACCTTC.

The chain employs TRBV20-1 and TRBJ2-1; 10 bases match TRBD2. Germline V CDR1 and CDR2: DFQATT, SNEGSKA (reference sequence). The CDR3 is 15 residues long. Trimming took 2 bases from V and 8 from J; bases not matched to a gene: 9. The CDR3 is CSARSQAGGFHEQFF. Written as DNA, the CDR3 is TGCAGTGCTAGATCTCAAGCGGGGGGGTTCCATGAGCAGTTCTTC.

J is TRBJ2-3 and V is TRBV5-1; no clear D. The CDR3 runs 15 residues. The V gene lost 3 bases and the J gene lost 0 bases, with 11 bases spanning the gap. Looked up from germline, CDR1 is SGHRS and CDR2 is YFSETQ. CDR3 DNA sequence: TGCGCCAGCAGCTCGCAGGCTCAGAGCACAGATACGCAGTATTTT. It is translated as CASSSQAQSTDTQYF. The variable domain in full, with the rest retrieved from reference TRBV5-1 and TRBJ2-3, is KAGVTQTPRYLIKTRGQQVTLSCSPISGHRSVSWYQQTPGQGLQFLFEYFSETQRNKGNFPGRFSGRQFSNSRSEMNVSTLELGDSALYLCASSSQAQSTDTQYFGPGTRLTVL.

This clonotype appeared many times. This chain connects TRBV7-6 to TRBJ2-7, with D unresolved. This CDR3 region has 12 residues. V shed 11 bases and J shed 0 bases, with 11 bases lying between them. Germline V gene sequence: CDR1 SGHVS, CDR2 FNYEAQ. The CDR3 DNA reads TGTGCCTCGAAAGGGATCTCCTACGAGCAGTACTTC. Its protein is CASKGISYEQYF.

A remark on this clonotype: This could be a read error, since a much larger clone is one nucleotide away. The chain joins TRBV11-2 to TRBJ1-2; a possible D gene is TRBD1 (5 bases). The CDR3 extends over 14 amino acids. The V gene lost 2 bases and the J gene lost 2 bases, with 9 bases spanning the gap. The V gene's germline CDR1 is SGHAT and CDR2 FQNNGV. CDR3 DNA: TGTGCCAGCAGCTTAAGACAGACAAACTATGGCTACACCTTC. Translation gives CASSLRQTNYGYTF.

The rearrangement joins TRBV11-2 to TRBJ1-4; 9 bases line up with TRBD1. This CDR3 is 15 amino acids long. Germline trimming cut 1 base from V and 5 bases from J; bases unmatched to any gene: 2. Germline V gene lookup returns CDR1 SGHAT and CDR2 FQNNGV. In DNA, the CDR3 is TGTGCCAGCAGCTTAGCGGGACAGGGAAATGAAAAACTGTTTTTT. Translation gives CASSLAGQGNEKLFF.

This clonotype was recorded many times. The rearrangement links TRBV9 to TRBJ1-5, with D possibly being TRBD1 (5 bases). The CDR3 is made up of 14 amino acids. The V end was cut by 2 bases, the J end by 2 bases, with 8 bases between. Germline CDR1 and CDR2: SGDLS and YYNGEE. The CDR3 protein is CASSVGGRNQPQHF. In DNA form, the CDR3 reads TGTGCCAGCAGCGTGGGGGGTCGCAATCAGCCCCAGCATTTT.

This clonotype was seen at least ten times. The rearrangement uses TRBV20-1 and TRBJ1-6; D is uncertain. Germline V gene data show CDR1 as DFQATT and CDR2 as SNEGSKA (reference sequence). V was shortened by 0 bases and J by 0 bases, with 12 bases between the two germline ends. This CDR3 is built from 17 residues. The DNA of the CDR3 is TGCAGTGCTAGAGATCTCACACTAAGCTCCTATAATTCACCCCTCCACTTT. Encoded protein: CSARDLTLSSYNSPLHF.

This clonotype was recorded many times. The rearrangement links TRBV15 to TRBJ2-2; D remains unclear. The germline V and J ends were trimmed by 7 bases and 2 bases, with 17 bases remaining between them. CDR3 length equals 16 residues. The germline V gene encodes CDR1 LNHNV and CDR2 YYDKDF (reference sequence). The CDR3 reads CATTQAPAENTGELFF. In DNA form, the CDR3 reads TGTGCCACCACCCAAGCCCCGGCAGAAAACACCGGGGAGCTGTTTTTT.

The genes are TRBV19 and TRBJ1-2; D unclear. Germline-derived CDR1 and CDR2 are LNHDA and SQIVND (reference sequence). The CDR3 sequence is 13 residues long. The V end lost 6 bases, the J end lost 4 bases, and 12 bases lay between the germline ends. CDR3 region: CASRSRVFYGYTF. DNA for the CDR3: TGTGCCAGTAGATCTAGAGTTTTCTATGGCTACACCTTC. Together with reference TRBV19 and TRBJ1-2, the CDR3 gives the full variable domain: DGGITQSPKYLFRKEGQNVTLSCEQNLNHDAMYWYRQDPGQGLRLIYYSQIVNDFQKGDIAEGYSVSREKKESFPLTVTSAQKNPTAFYLCASRSRVFYGYTFGSGTRLTVV.

This clonotype showed up many times. The rearrangement links TRBV29-1 to TRBJ2-3; 7 bases are shared with TRBD2. CDR3 length: 15 residues. The germline V gene has CDR1 SQVTM and CDR2 ANQGSEA. With V trimmed by 2 bases and J by 1 base, 6 bases remained unmatched. The CDR3, as DNA: TGCAGCGTTGAATCGTGGGAGGGACGCACAGATACGCAGTATTTT. Its translation is CSVESWEGRTDTQYF.

The gene calls are TRBV19 and TRBJ1-2; D ambiguous. CDR1 and CDR2 from the germline V gene are LNHDA and SQIVND (reference sequence). The ends were cut back, 6 bases at V and 10 bases at J, with 6 bases in the middle. The CDR3 has 9 amino acids. In DNA, the CDR3 is TGTGCCAGTAGGGGTTCCTACACCTTC. This translates into CASRGSYTF.

This clonotype occurred many times. The chain links TRBV28 to TRBJ2-7; 9 bases map to TRBD1. V dropped 5 bases and J dropped 4; count of bases not matched to a gene: 6. CDR3 length: 14 amino acids. Germline V gene lookup returns CDR1 MDHEN and CDR2 SYDVKM. The CDR3 spells CASSLWTGAYEQYF. The CDR3 coding sequence is TGTGCCAGCAGTCTTTGGACAGGGGCTTACGAGCAGTACTTC.

In the case of this clonotype: A much larger clone is a single base away; this may be a read error. The chain has TRBV2 and TRBJ1-1; a weak D match, TRBD1 (5 bases). The CDR3 is made up of 15 amino acids. Germline CDR1 is SNHLY and CDR2 is FYNNEI. V shed 2 bases and J shed 3 bases, with 13 bases lying between them. The CDR3 reads CASSEIQDRDTEAFF. CDR3 sequence (DNA): TGTGCCAGCAGTGAAATACAGGACCGAGACACTGAAGCTTTCTTT.

This chain joins TRBV4-1 and TRBJ2-3; 11 bases are shared with TRBD1. The CDR3 consists of 16 residues. The junction had 5 bases not matched to a gene; V was cut back by 1 base and J by 5 bases. Germline lookup yields CDR1 MGHRA and CDR2 YSYEKL. CDR3 in DNA: TGCGCCAGCAGCCAAGGGAGGGACAGGGGGGGAGATACGCAGTATTTT. It is translated as CASSQGRDRGGDTQYF.